These 30 T cell receptor beta chains were all obtained from the same sample, sequenced in a study of response to subunit inactivated influenza vaccine. TCRdb re-derived calls from the RT-PCR reads in MiXCR, one entry per CDR3 protein. The data contain some 600,000 distinct CDR3 sequences, 12% to 15% of them seen just once; the ten biggest clones take up 7.5% to 8%. The sample here was PBMCs from blood, taken 14 to 15 days before vaccination. These receptors were collected from a man aged 45-60 years who received an inactivated influenza vaccine.

The genes are TRBV7-2 and TRBJ2-5; D perhaps matches TRBD2 (6 bases). The V and J ends lost 7 bases and 4 bases respectively, with 13 bases between them. Germline V lookup: CDR1 SGHTA, CDR2 FQGNSA. The CDR3 contains 13 residues. The CDR3 loop is CASNPGLRETQYF. CDR3 in DNA: TGTGCCAGCAACCCGGGACTTCGAGAGACCCAGTACTTC.

This chain connects TRBV7-3 to TRBJ2-3; TRBD2 matches at 9 bases. Germline trimming cut 3 bases from V and 2 bases from J; bases unmatched to any gene: 6. The germline V gene encodes CDR1 SGHTA and CDR2 FQGTGA. CDR3 length equals 16 residues. CDR3 amino acids: CASSLMTSGLTDTQYF. CDR3 DNA sequence: TGTGCCAGCAGCTTGATGACTAGCGGTCTCACAGATACGCAGTATTTT. The complete variable domain, with remaining parts taken from reference TRBV7-3 and TRBJ2-3, reads GAGVSQTPSNKVTEKGKYVELRCDPISGHTALYWYRQSLGQGPEFLIYFQGTGAADDSGLPNDRFFAVRPEGSVSTLKIQRTERGDSAVYLCASSLMTSGLTDTQYFGPGTRLTVL.

At least ten counts were recorded for this clonotype. The chain employs TRBV7-2 and TRBJ2-4, with D perhaps TRBD1 (6 bases). Per the germline V gene, CDR1 is SGHTA and CDR2 is FQGNSA. The CDR3 is made up of 14 amino acids. The V gene lost 8 bases and the J gene lost 3 bases, with 14 bases spanning the gap. This CDR3 reads CASASGQRKNIQYF. Here the CDR3 DNA reads TGTGCCAGCGCCTCGGGACAACGCAAAAACATTCAGTACTTC. Based on the CDR3 plus reference TRBV7-2 and TRBJ2-4, the full variable domain is GAGVSQSPSNKVTEKGKDVELRCDPISGHTALYWYRQSLGQGLEFLIYFQGNSAPDKSGLPSDRFSAERTGGSVSTLTIQRTQQEDSAVYLCASASGQRKNIQYFGAGTRLSVL.

This chain connects TRBV27 to TRBJ2-7, with TRBD1 matching over 11 bases. CDR3 length: 15 amino acids. V was clipped by 2 bases and J by 3 bases; unmatched bases: 3. CDR1 and CDR2 (germline): MNHEY, SMNVEV (reference sequence). This CDR3 is CASSLIGTGGYEQYF. CDR3 bases: TGTGCCAGCAGTTTAATCGGGACAGGGGGCTACGAGCAGTACTTC.

The V gene is TRBV18, the J gene TRBJ2-5, with 7 bases aligning to TRBD2. The CDR3 has 14 residues. Trimming took 2 bases from V and 3 from J; bases not matched to a gene: 3. From germline, CDR1 is KGHSH and CDR2 LQKENI. The CDR3 DNA is TGTGCCAGCTCACCAGGACTAGTGGAAGAGACCCAGTACTTC. Its translation: CASSPGLVEETQYF.

This clonotype was seen more than once but under ten times. The chain recombines TRBV29-1 with TRBJ2-6; 8 positions match TRBD1. Trimming cost V 5 bases and J 1 base; bases outside gene matches: 1. Germline assignment: CDR1 SQVTM and CDR2 ANQGSEA. This CDR3 region has 14 residues. The DNA of the CDR3 is TGCAGCGTTCGGACAGGGTCTGGGGCCAACGTCCTGACTTTC. Its protein is CSVRTGSGANVLTF.

The rearrangement links TRBV25-1 to TRBJ2-5; D gene unclear. V was shortened by 1 base and J by 5 bases, with 8 bases between the two germline ends. This CDR3 is built from 13 residues. CDR1 is MGHDK and CDR2 is SYGVNS in the germline V gene. The CDR3 coding sequence is TGTGCCAGCAGTGAATCAGTCCCGGAGACCCAGTACTTC. As protein: CASSESVPETQYF.

The rearrangement joins TRBV7-7 to TRBJ2-5; D is unclear. CDR1 SSHAT and CDR2 FNYEAQ come from the germline V gene (reference sequence). V lost 5 bases to trimming and J lost 3 bases, with 10 bases between them. The CDR3 extends over 13 amino acids. The CDR3 here is CASSPQRKETQYF. In DNA form, the CDR3 reads TGTGCCAGCAGCCCACAGCGTAAAGAGACCCAGTACTTC. Full variable domain (rest looked up from reference TRBV7-7 and TRBJ2-5): GAGVSQSPRYKVTKRGQDVTLRCDPISSHATLYWYQQALGQGPEFLTYFNYEAQPDKSGLPSDRFSAERPEGSISTLTIQRTEQRDSAMYRCASSPQRKETQYFGPGTRLLVL.

This clonotype was detected ten times or more. The V gene is TRBV7-6, the J gene TRBJ2-7; no definite D call. CDR1 and CDR2 from the germline V gene are SGHVS and FNYEAQ. The CDR3 length is 15 residues. Trimming stripped 2 bases from V and 2 bases from J, with 13 bases between. CDR3 amino acids: CASSLLPDSAYEQYF. CDR3 in DNA: TGTGCCAGCAGCTTACTTCCTGACTCCGCCTACGAGCAGTACTTC.

In its sample, this clonotype was seen many times. This CDR3 is CASSLTRSGNTIYF. CDR3 nucleotides: TGTGCCAGCAGCTTAACCAGGTCTGGAAACACCATATATTTT. The chain links TRBV7-9 to TRBJ1-3; D not certain. Germline V gene data show CDR1 as SEHNR and CDR2 as FQNEAQ (reference sequence). Trimming removed 2 bases from V and 1 base from J, with 6 bases in between. The CDR3 totals 14 residues.

This clonotype was seen a handful of times. The chain carries TRBV12-3 or TRBV12-4 and TRBJ1-1; D perhaps matches TRBD1 (6 bases). This CDR3 comprises 15 residues. The V and J ends lost 2 bases and 7 bases respectively, with 17 bases between them. CDR3 nucleotide sequence: TGTGCCAGCAGTTTATTCAGGGGTCGGGACCTTGAAGCTTTCTTT. As protein: CASSLFRGRDLEAFF.

V usage is TRBV24-1 and J usage is TRBJ2-2, with TRBD1 matching over 7 bases. Trimming cost V 3 bases and J 5 bases; bases outside gene matches: 8. CDR1 is KGHDR, CDR2 SFDVKD, per germline. The CDR3 sequence is 16 residues long. The CDR3 bases are TGTGCCACCAGTGATCCCCGACAGGGAACGACCGGGGAGCTGTTTTTT. Protein sequence: CATSDPRQGTTGELFF.

This sequence joins TRBV7-8 and TRBJ2-5, with TRBD2 matching over 13 bases. The V segment lost 3 bases and the J segment 3 bases; nucleotides outside the gene matches: 4. This CDR3 has 16 residues. CDR1 is SGHVS and CDR2 is FQNEAQ in the germline V gene. CDR3 loop: CASSFTSGRAEETQYF. The CDR3 nucleotides are TGTGCCAGCAGCTTCACTAGCGGGAGGGCCGAAGAGACCCAGTACTTC.

The J gene is TRBJ2-3, the V gene TRBV28; D is ambiguous. This CDR3 has 15 residues. Germline assignment: CDR1 MDHEN and CDR2 SYDVKM. The ends were cut back, 7 bases at V and 0 bases at J, with 14 bases in the middle. CDR3 sequence: CASTGISHSTDTQYF. CDR3 nucleotides: TGTGCCAGCACCGGAATATCCCATAGCACAGATACGCAGTATTTT. Looking up the rest from reference TRBV28 and TRBJ2-3 gives the full variable domain: DVKVTQSSRYLVKRTGEKVFLECVQDMDHENMFWYRQDPGLGLRLIYFSYDVKMKEKGDIPEGYSVSREKKERFSLILESASTNQTSMYLCASTGISHSTDTQYFGPGTRLTVL.

There are a few counts of this clonotype. The chain combines TRBV6-1 with TRBJ1-1, with D hard to call. CDR3 length equals 14 residues. The ends were cut back, 8 bases at V and 4 bases at J, with 17 bases in the middle. Germline V lookup: CDR1 MNHNS, CDR2 SASEGT. The CDR3 spells CASEARDAGTEAFF. CDR3 DNA: TGTGCCAGCGAGGCCCGGGATGCGGGCACTGAAGCTTTCTTT.

V is TRBV3-1 and J is TRBJ2-6; D call uncertain. Trimming left V 0 bases short and J 0 bases short, with 9 bases between. CDR3 length: 17 amino acids. CDR1 LGHDT and CDR2 YNNKEL come from the germline V gene (reference sequence). CDR3 coding DNA: TGTGCCAGCAGCCAAGATTTGCTGAGCTCTGGGGCCAACGTCCTGACTTTC. As protein: CASSQDLLSSGANVLTF.

In this sample, this clonotype turned up a few times. The gene calls are TRBV20-1 and TRBJ2-2, with 10 bases matching TRBD1. Germline V gives CDR1 DFQATT, CDR2 SNEGSKA (reference sequence). The V segment lost 4 bases and the J segment 0 bases; nucleotides outside the gene matches: 14. CDR3 length: 19 residues. Written as DNA, the CDR3 is TGCAGTGCTACTATGTCCCGGACAGGGGGTCCCGCGAACACCGGGGAGCTGTTTTTT. Translating it yields CSATMSRTGGPANTGELFF.

V usage is TRBV4-2 and J usage is TRBJ2-4, with a possible D match to TRBD2 (5 bases). The germline V gene has CDR1 LGHNA and CDR2 YNFKEQ. CDR3 size: 17 residues. Trimming left V 0 bases short and J 2 bases short, with 14 bases between. CDR3 residues: CASSQEGTRGSKNIQYF. DNA of the CDR3: TGTGCCAGCAGCCAAGAGGGAACTAGAGGTTCCAAAAACATTCAGTACTTC.

This clonotype has at least ten counts. This chain joins TRBV7-9 and TRBJ1-1; 10 bases align to TRBD1. The CDR3 totals 16 residues. Germline lookup yields CDR1 SEHNR and CDR2 FQNEAQ (reference sequence). V lost 5 bases, J lost 0 bases, and 6 bases stayed unmatched. CDR3 nucleotides: TGTGCCAGCAGCACACGGACAGGGGGATTGAACACTGAAGCTTTCTTT. Protein sequence: CASSTRTGGLNTEAFF. The complete variable domain, with remaining parts taken from reference TRBV7-9 and TRBJ1-1, reads DTGVSQNPRHKITKRGQNVTFRCDPISEHNRLYWYRQTLGQGPEFLTYFQNEAQLEKSRLLSDRFSAERPKGSFSTLEIQRTEQGDSAMYLCASSTRTGGLNTEAFFGQGTRLTVV.

This clonotype occurred many times. The chain couples TRBV7-9 to TRBJ1-2, with TRBD1 as a possible D gene (5 bases). The V gene's germline CDR1 is SEHNR and CDR2 FQNEAQ (reference sequence). V was clipped by 0 bases and J by 9 bases, with 11 bases between them. The CDR3 is 13 amino acids. As DNA, the CDR3 is TGTGCCAGCAGCTTAGCGGGGGGGGTCCGCTACACCTTC. Its protein is CASSLAGGVRYTF.

This chain joins TRBV12-3 or TRBV12-4 and TRBJ2-3; unclear D gene. The CDR3 is made up of 14 amino acids. V lost 5 bases to trimming and J lost 2 bases, with 11 bases between them. CDR3 coding DNA: TGTGCCAGCAGTCCTTTCGTTATCACAGATACGCAGTATTTT. It translates to CASSPFVITDTQYF.

This clonotype appeared a few times. The V and J genes are TRBV12-3 or TRBV12-4 and TRBJ1-1; no firm D call. The V gene lost 7 bases and the J gene lost 1 base, with 19 bases spanning the gap. CDR3 size: 16 residues. The DNA of the CDR3 is TGTGCCAGCACCCCCCGATTAGGGTTGGGGAACACTGAAGCTTTCTTT. This encodes CASTPRLGLGNTEAFF.

V gene TRBV24-1 combines with J gene TRBJ1-1; D ambiguous. The length of the CDR3 is 19 residues. V gave up 1 base and J gave up 1 base, with 21 bases separating them. Germline CDR1 and CDR2: KGHDR and SFDVKD. The DNA of the CDR3 is TGTGCCACCAGTGATTTTTGTCGTGGGCAGACAAGCACGAACACTGAAGCTTTCTTT. Its translation is CATSDFCRGQTSTNTEAFF.

This chain connects TRBV6-1 to TRBJ2-7; possibly TRBD1 for D (6 bases). There are 17 residues in the CDR3. CDR1 is MNHNS, CDR2 SASEGT, per germline. V was trimmed by 5 bases and J by 3 bases, leaving 23 bases between them. CDR3 sequence: CASSKTNTGLRYYEQYF. The CDR3 DNA is TGTGCCAGCAGTAAAACCAACACAGGGTTGCGCTACTACGAGCAGTACTTC.

The chain couples TRBV27 to TRBJ2-7; D may be TRBD2 (6 bases). Germline CDR1 reads MNHEY; CDR2 reads SMNVEV (reference sequence). With 3 bases removed from V and 7 bases from J, the gap between germline ends came to 13 bases. This CDR3 is 13 amino acids long. This chain's CDR3 is CASSLGQRVEQYF. The CDR3 DNA reads TGTGCCAGCAGTTTGGGCCAGCGGGTTGAGCAGTACTTC.

The chain combines TRBV20-1 with TRBJ1-1; D unclear. Looked up from germline, CDR1 is DFQATT and CDR2 is SNEGSKA (reference sequence). Trimming cost V 5 bases and J 6 bases, with 19 bases left between them. The CDR3 has 14 residues. The CDR3, as DNA: TGCAGTGCTGCCCCCCGGGCGGGTCGGGCTGAAGCTTTCTTT. It translates to CSAAPRAGRAEAFF.

This clonotype was counted only a few times. The rearrangement uses TRBV15 and TRBJ2-1; D is possibly TRBD2 (6 bases). V lost 5 bases to trimming and J lost 5 bases, with 16 bases between them. The CDR3 has 15 residues. Germline values: CDR1 LNHNV, CDR2 YYDKDF (reference sequence). The CDR3 DNA reads as TGTGCCACCAGCCTAGACCGGGGGACCCACAATGAGCAGTTCTTC. Translated, it gives CATSLDRGTHNEQFF.

The gene calls are TRBV6-2 or TRBV6-3 and TRBJ1-5, with TRBD1 matching over 8 bases. V gave up 6 bases and J gave up 8 bases; unmatched junction bases: 9. The CDR3 totals 14 residues. Germline CDR1 reads MNHEY; CDR2 reads SVGEGT. The CDR3, as DNA: TGTGCCAGCAGAGAGGACAGGGTTCTTGAGCCCCAGCATTTT. Its translation: CASREDRVLEPQHF.

The chain has TRBV10-2 and TRBJ1-1; D remains ambiguous. Germline-derived CDR1 and CDR2 are WSHSY and SAAADI. CDR3 length equals 13 residues. Trimming shortened V by 6 bases and J by 3 bases, and 11 bases separated the two germline ends. This CDR3 is CASRRESDTEAFF. Written as DNA, the CDR3 is TGCGCCAGCAGACGGGAATCGGACACTGAAGCTTTCTTT.

This chain links TRBV27 with TRBJ2-7, with a possible D match to TRBD2 (5 bases). V was clipped by 2 bases and J by 1 base, with 9 bases between them. This CDR3 is built from 14 residues. Germline loops: CDR1 MNHEY, CDR2 SMNVEV (reference sequence). Here the CDR3 DNA reads TGTGCCAGCAGTTTAATTCGGGAATCCTACGAGCAGTACTTC. This encodes CASSLIRESYEQYF.